Listed below are T cell receptor beta chains from one sample, sequenced in a study of vaccination effects on CD4 cells after COVID-19. Their cognate antigens are unknown. Some clones are missing from TCRdb's copy, which holds only in-frame ones; the method was immunoSEQ multiplex PCR. The table records around 24,000 clones, roughly 76% of them present only once. The sequencing used CD4+ T cells from PBMCs cultured with SARS-CoV-2 spike peptides, collected after COVID-19 vaccination. The receptors derive from a human donor who received a COVID-19 vaccine. Some clones in this sample may be carry-over from other donors' samples. The CDR3 runs from the conserved cysteine through the conserved F or W. The D gene is left open where the match is weak. Clone size is stated in some rows and not others, as once, few, many or a class when expanded.

j_gene | d_gene | abundance | v_gene | len | CDR3nt | CDR3aa
TRBJ1-2 | TRBD1 | NA | TRBV5-1 | 13 | TGCGCCAGCAGCCCAGAGACAGGGAACGGCTACACCTTC | CASSPETGNGYTF
TRBJ1-1 | NA | NA | TRBV27 | 14 | TGTGCCAGCAGGTTCGGTAGGGGCCTTCATGAAGCTTTCTTT | CASRFGRGLHEAFF
TRBJ2-4 | NA | NA | TRBV19 | 11 | TGTGCCAGTAGTATATGGGACATTCAGTACTTC | CASSIWDIQYF
TRBJ1-2 | NA | few | TRBV18 | 12 | TGTGCCAGCTCACCAAGGCAATTCGGCTACACCTTC | CASSPRQFGYTF
TRBJ1-2 | NA | NA | TRBV29-1 | 13 | TGCAGCGTTGATCAGCCGACAAGCGATGGCTACACCTTC | CSVDQPTSDGYTF
TRBJ1-3 | NA | NA | TRBV6-5 | 14 | TGTGCCAGCATCAGGGGCGCGGGGGGAAACACCATATATTTT | CASIRGAGGNTIYF
TRBJ2-1 | NA | NA | TRBV2 | 11 | TGTGCCAGCAATTTCAACAATGAGCAGTTCTTC | CASNFNNEQFF
TRBJ2-1 | NA | NA | TRBV6-5 | 12 | TGTGCCAGCAGGAGCTCCAGGGATGAGCAGTTCTTC | CASRSSRDEQFF
TRBJ2-5 | NA | NA | TRBV5-1 | 13 | TGCGCCAGCGGTCTGGCAGATCCGGAGACCCAGTACTTC | CASGLADPETQYF
TRBJ2-3 | NA | NA | TRBV4-2 | 16 | TGTGCCAGCAGCCAAGAAGGCAGCTTTAGCACAGATACGCAGTATTTT | CASSQEGSFSTDTQYF
TRBJ1-2 | NA | NA | TRBV21-1 | 15 | TGTGCCAGCAGCAAAGAGGGGCGTGCAGTCCATGGCTACACCTTC | CASSKEGRAVHGYTF
TRBJ1-1 | TRBD1 | NA | TRBV9 | 18 | TGTGCCAGCAGCGTAACAGGCACGAGACAGGGACCGAACACTGAAGCTTTCTTT | CASSVTGTRQGPNTEAFF
TRBJ2-1 | NA | NA | TRBV7-2 | 15 | TGTGCCAGCAGCTTAGAGCGGGCCCCCTACAATGAGCAGTTCTTC | CASSLERAPYNEQFF
TRBJ2-5 | NA | NA | TRBV9 | 18 | TGTGCCAGCAGCGTAGAGATCGGTGTCGGGGGGCGCGGGGAGACCCAGTACTTC | CASSVEIGVGGRGETQYF
TRBJ2-4 | TRBD2 | NA | TRBV7-9 | 15 | TGTGCCACCCAGACTAGCACAGTAGCCAAAAACATTCAGTACTTC | CATQTSTVAKNIQYF
TRBJ2-1 | TRBD1 | NA | TRBV11-2 | 15 | TGTGCCAGCAGCTTACCCGGGACAGGGGACAATGAGCAGTTCTTC | CASSLPGTGDNEQFF
TRBJ2-3 | NA | NA | TRBV12-3/TRBV12-4 | 12 | TGTGCCAGCAGTTTATTGGCAGATACGCAGTATTTT | CASSLLADTQYF
TRBJ2-5 | TRBD1 | NA | TRBV27 | 15 | TGTGCCAGCAGTTCTCGGGACAGGGGAGAAGAGACCCAGTACTTC | CASSSRDRGEETQYF
TRBJ2-3 | NA | NA | TRBV5-1 | 15 | TGCGCCAGCAGCTTGGCCCGGGGGAGCACAGATACGCAGTATTTT | CASSLARGSTDTQYF
TRBJ1-5 | NA | NA | TRBV7-8 | 13 | TGTGCCAGCAGCGAAACAGGGTTACAGCCCCAGCATTTT | CASSETGLQPQHF
TRBJ2-2 | NA | NA | TRBV5-1 | 15 | TGCGCCAGCAGCTTGGCTGGCGGAAACACCGGGGAGCTGTTTTTT | CASSLAGGNTGELFF
TRBJ1-4 | TRBD1 | NA | TRBV5-1 | 15 | TGCGCCAGCAGCTTATCTCCAGGGGGCCGTGAAAAACTGTTTTTT | CASSLSPGGREKLFF
TRBJ1-5 | NA | NA | TRBV7-8 | 14 | TGTGCCAGCAGCCATAACGGTATAAATCAGCCCCAGCATTTT | CASSHNGINQPQHF
TRBJ2-1 | NA | NA | TRBV24-1 | 15 | TGTGCCACCAGTGGCAATCGGGGACCGAAGGATGAGCAGTTCTTC | CATSGNRGPKDEQFF
TRBJ1-5 | NA | NA | TRBV5-1 | 14 | TGCGCCAGCAGCTTAGGGGGGGGCAATCAGCCCCAGCATTTT | CASSLGGGNQPQHF
TRBJ2-5 | TRBD2 | NA | TRBV7-2 | 18 | TGTGCCAGCAGCAACCACCGGATAGCGGGGGGGTACCAAGAGACCCAGTACTTC | CASSNHRIAGGYQETQYF
TRBJ2-3 | NA | NA | TRBV2 | 14 | TGTGCCAGCACTGAATACGGGGTTTCAGATACGCAGTATTTT | CASTEYGVSDTQYF
TRBJ2-3 | NA | NA | TRBV29-1 | 12 | TGCAGCGTCGGACAGTACACAGATACGCAGTATTTT | CSVGQYTDTQYF
TRBJ2-5 | TRBD1 | NA | TRBV19 | 13 | TGTGCCAGTAGTAGGGACAGGCAAGAGACCCAGTACTTC | CASSRDRQETQYF
TRBJ2-5 | TRBD2 | NA | TRBV6-5 | 14 | TGTGCCAGCCTCGTAGCGGGGGGGCGAGAGACCCAGTACTTC | CASLVAGGRETQYF
TRBJ1-6 | NA | few | TRBV2 | 13 | TGTGCCAGCAGGGTCGGGACCGTACCTGCCCTCCACTTT | CASRVGTVPALHF
TRBJ2-3 | NA | NA | TRBV24-1 | 14 | TGTGCCACCAGTGACGCAGACAGCACAGATACGCAGTATTTT | CATSDADSTDTQYF
TRBJ2-5 | NA | NA | TRBV6-1 | 17 | TGTGCCAGCAGTGAACTGGAGGGGAGTAATACAGTGGAGACCCAGTACTTC | CASSELEGSNTVETQYF
TRBJ2-3 | NA | NA | TRBV12-3/TRBV12-4 | 13 | TGTGCCAGCAGTTTGTGGATCACAGATACGCAGTATTTT | CASSLWITDTQYF
TRBJ1-2 | NA | few | TRBV6-6 | 14 | TGTGCCAGCAGTAACACGGTCCCCAACTATGGCTACACCTTC | CASSNTVPNYGYTF
TRBJ1-1 | NA | NA | TRBV30 | 14 | TGTGCCTGGGGGGTACGGACATTGTACACTGAAGCTTTCTTT | CAWGVRTLYTEAFF
TRBJ1-5 | NA | NA | TRBV5-1 | 14 | TGCGCCAGCAGCTTGGGTACTTCGGAGCAGCCCCAGCATTTT | CASSLGTSEQPQHF
TRBJ2-5 | NA | NA | TRBV28 | 14 | TGTGCCAGCAGTTCTAGAGGGGAACAAGAGACCCAGTACTTC | CASSSRGEQETQYF
TRBJ1-1 | NA | NA | TRBV9 | 16 | TGTGCCAGCAGCGTTTCCGGGCAGGGAGGCGACACTGAAGCTTTCTTT | CASSVSGQGGDTEAFF
TRBJ2-3 | TRBD1 | NA | TRBV7-3 | 16 | TGTGCCAGCAGCTTAGTCAGGACAGGGGGAACAGATACGCAGTATTTT | CASSLVRTGGTDTQYF
TRBJ1-5 | NA | medium-sized | TRBV30 | 13 | TGTGCCTGGAGTGTACAGTACAATCAGCCCCAGCATTTT | CAWSVQYNQPQHF
TRBJ1-2 | NA | NA | TRBV5-6 | 15 | TGTGCCAGCAGCTTGGGGGGACCTGGGAGCTATGGCTACACCTTC | CASSLGGPGSYGYTF
TRBJ2-3 | NA | NA | TRBV5-1 | 14 | TGCGCCAGCAGATTAGGGGGTAGCACAGATACGCAGTATTTT | CASRLGGSTDTQYF
TRBJ1-1 | NA | NA | TRBV5-6 | 14 | TGTGCCAGCAGCGCATTCACGGTTGCCACTGAAGCTTTCTTT | CASSAFTVATEAFF
TRBJ2-2 | NA | NA | TRBV11-1 | 16 | TGTGCCAGCAGCTTAGTTGAAGCGGGGAACACCGGGGAGCTGTTTTTT | CASSLVEAGNTGELFF
TRBJ1-2 | NA | NA | TRBV18 | 15 | TGTGCCAGCTCACCACCGGAAGGGGCCCAGTATGGCTACACCTTC | CASSPPEGAQYGYTF
TRBJ1-2 | NA | NA | TRBV7-9 | 15 | TGTGCCAGCAGCTTTTCGGCCACCACAGGGATCGGCTACACCTTC | CASSFSATTGIGYTF
TRBJ1-5 | NA | NA | TRBV7-6 | 13 | TGTGCCAGCAGCTTTCATAGCAATCAGCCCCAGCATTTT | CASSFHSNQPQHF
TRBJ1-1 | TRBD1 | NA | TRBV7-9 | 13 | TGTGCCAGCAGGATGACAGGGGGGACTGAAGCTTTCTTT | CASRMTGGTEAFF
TRBJ1-1 | NA | NA | TRBV25-1 | 13 | TGTGCCAGCAGTGACTCCAGGGACACTGAAGCTTTCTTT | CASSDSRDTEAFF
TRBJ2-5 | TRBD2 | once | TRBV5-8 | 16 | TGTGCCAGCAGCTTGGGAAGCGGGGAAATCCAAGAGACCCAGTACTTC | CASSLGSGEIQETQYF
TRBJ1-5 | NA | once | TRBV7-8 | 13 | TGTGCCAGCAGTTTGGGGATCAATCAGCCCCAGCATTTT | CASSLGINQPQHF
TRBJ2-5 | NA | once | TRBV3-1/TRBV3-2 | 14 | TGTGCCAGCAGCCAAGATCGCGGGGAGGAGACCCAGTACTTC | CASSQDRGEETQYF
TRBJ2-6 | NA | NA | TRBV4-2 | 15 | TGTGCCAGCAGCCAAGATTTACAGGGTGGCAACGTCCTGACTTTC | CASSQDLQGGNVLTF
TRBJ2-1 | TRBD2 | NA | TRBV5-1 | 16 | TGCGCCAGCAGCTCCACCCCTAGCGGGGGGGCCTCCGAGCAGTTCTTC | CASSSTPSGGASEQFF
TRBJ2-3 | NA | NA | TRBV5-4 | 18 | TGTGCCAGCAGCTTGGCGGTTTTGGGGGGCGATCTTCTGGATACGCAGTATTTT | CASSLAVLGGDLLDTQYF
TRBJ2-6 | TRBD1 | few | TRBV19 | 14 | TGTGCCGGTTCGGACAGGGCCGGGGCCAACGTCCTGACTTTC | CAGSDRAGANVLTF
TRBJ1-5 | NA | NA | TRBV18 | 13 | TGTGCCAGCTCAACCGGTACGTGGCAGCCCCAGCATTTT | CASSTGTWQPQHF